The clone carrying this T cell receptor (beta chain) was counted once. The antigen is not known. This CDR3 is missing its conserved last phenylalanine or tryptophan, likely due to a read error. This entry belongs to a study of regulatory T cells in long-lasting Graves disease. The length of the CDR3 is 13 residues. In germline, CDR1 is SGHRS, CDR2 YFSETQ. V was clipped by 3 bases and J by 6 bases; unmatched bases: 5. Time point indicated: newly diagnosed GD, antithyroid drugs for less than 3 months. Researchers made the TCR library from RNA that was extracted from PBMCs. Findings and limits, study-wide: Sample size was small, which may have lowered accuracy. Under persistent disease, TRBV28, TRBJ1-2 and TRBJ2-5 were used preferentially.

The authors built TCR beta libraries using iRepertoire HTBI primers and Arm-PCR of CDR3 regions. TCRdb analysed the multiplex PCR reads with MiXCR anew, one entry per CDR3 protein. The data show fewer than 650,000 distinct CDR3 sequences, roughly a sixth seen once. This same sample was also part of a study on T cells in Graves' hyperthyroidism and ophthalmopathy. That study adds: Peripheral blood also featured most of the thyroid clonotypes expanded above 0.001.

The source is a man aged 18 to 30 with Graves disease. The chain recombines TRBV5-1 with TRBJ2-7, with TRBD2 matching 8 bases. Specimen: peripheral blood mononuclear cells (PBMCs), collected at new diagnosis, from a patient treated with antithyroid drugs. CDR3 DNA sequence: TGCGCCAGCAGCTCAGGACTAGCCTCCGAGCAGTACCTC. Its protein product is CASSSGLASEQYL.